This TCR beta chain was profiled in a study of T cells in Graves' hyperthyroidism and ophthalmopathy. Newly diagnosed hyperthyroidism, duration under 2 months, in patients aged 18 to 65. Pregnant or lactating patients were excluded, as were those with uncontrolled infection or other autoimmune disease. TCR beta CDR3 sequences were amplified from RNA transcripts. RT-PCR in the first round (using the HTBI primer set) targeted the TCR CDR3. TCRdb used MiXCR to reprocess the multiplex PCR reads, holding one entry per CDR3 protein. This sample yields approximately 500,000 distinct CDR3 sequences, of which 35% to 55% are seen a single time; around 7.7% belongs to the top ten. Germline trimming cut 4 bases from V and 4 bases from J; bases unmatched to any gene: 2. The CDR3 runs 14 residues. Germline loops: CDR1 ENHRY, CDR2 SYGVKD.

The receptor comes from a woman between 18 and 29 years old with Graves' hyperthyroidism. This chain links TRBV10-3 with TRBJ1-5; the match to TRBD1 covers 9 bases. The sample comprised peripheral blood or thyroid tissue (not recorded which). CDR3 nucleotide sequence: TGTGCCATCAGTGGGGACAGGGCAAATCAGCCCCAGCATTTT. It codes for CAISGDRANQPQHF.